This T cell receptor beta chain appears in the sequencing data of a study of blood T cell repertoires in COVID-19. Overall study: Acute-phase and convalescent COVID-19 samples originated in the United States, Italy and Spain. The cDNA or gDNA used as material had been derived from T cells, B-cell-depleted T cells, or PBMCs.

Methods used by the authors: How many nucleated cells were present was estimated from reference gene primer amplification. Generated by immunoSEQ multiplex PCR, the TCRdb table keeps only in-frame clones and is missing some. That table furnishes V, J and clone size, whereas the DNA furnished D and trimming. The sample yields 210,000 or so clones, about 91% seen once. This CDR3 region has 17 residues. Germline CDR1 is SGHVS and CDR2 is FQNEAQ. The V end was cut by 1 base, the J end by 4 bases, with 19 bases between. This receptor was obtained from a woman aged 40 to 50 with acute or convalescent COVID-19. The chain has TRBV7-8 and TRBJ1-2; D gene ambiguous. Sequenced input: peripheral blood. CDR3 loop: CASSLGYEGPNPYGYTF. The CDR3, as DNA: TGTGCCAGCAGCTTAGGGTATGAGGGCCCCAACCCCTATGGCTACACCTTC.